The clone carrying this T cell receptor (beta chain) turned up a few times. Its cognate antigen is unknown. Following RNA extraction, reverse transcription yielded cDNA that acted as the sequencing template. Some clones are missing from TCRdb's copy, which holds only in-frame ones; the method was immunoSEQ multiplex PCR. Here the sample spans 250,000 to 300,000 clones, about 62% being singletons. Specified treatment: oral pan-JAK inhibitor, 5-10 mg twice daily. It was from PBMCs that CD4+ and CD8+ T cells were sorted. This entry is derived from a study of CD8+ T cells in alopecia areata. Study details: Each of the treated patients was given oral tofacitinib, 5 to 10 mg twice daily, for moderate-to-severe alopecia areata. Study-wide results and caveats: Higher clonality than in normal scalp was seen in lesional scalp, especially alopecia totalis/universalis. Scalp sequencing captures resident alphabeta T cells of normal skin too.

With 5 bases removed from V and 15 bases from J, the gap between germline ends came to 20 bases. Germline V lookup: CDR1 SQVTM, CDR2 ANQGSEA. This CDR3 has 12 amino acids. The sample consisted of CD4+ T cells sorted from blood, taken at week 24, from a patient treated with tofacitinib. The gene calls are TRBV29-1 and TRBJ2-4; tentative D call: TRBD2 (5 bases). This clonotype originated in a human donor with alopecia areata. The CDR3 sequence: CSVRLMVGEGYF. Here the CDR3 DNA reads TGCAGCGTTCGTTTGATGGTCGGGGAAGGGTACTTC.